The 18 T cell receptor beta chains presented below share a single source sample, sequenced in a study of blood T cell repertoires in COVID-19. The data were produced by immunoSEQ multiplex PCR, yet TCRdb's version contains in-frame clones alone and is incomplete. The sample yields around 380,000 clones, around 87% seen once. The material sequenced was PBMCs or T cells enriched from blood (not recorded which). Receptor source: a man aged 25 to 40 who had recovered from COVID-19.

In its sample, this clone was seen once. The V call is TRBV19, the J call TRBJ2-1; 8 positions agree with TRBD2. J was trimmed by 0 bases and V by 4 bases; bases with no gene match: 5. CDR3 size: 16 residues. CDR1 and CDR2 from the germline V gene are LNHDA and SQIVND (reference sequence). CDR3 nucleotides: TGTGCCAGTAGTAGCGGGGGGACTCTCTCCTACAATGAGCAGTTCTTC. Protein sequence: CASSSGGTLSYNEQFF.

This clone was detected only once. This chain joins TRBV7-9 and TRBJ2-3, with D possibly TRBD1 on 5 matching bases. This CDR3 comprises 11 residues. Looked up from germline, CDR1 is SEHNR and CDR2 is FQNEAQ (reference sequence). The CDR3 is CALGAADTQYF. The CDR3 bases are TGTGCACTTGGGGCAGCAGATACGCAGTATTTT.

V usage is TRBV7-8 and J usage is TRBJ1-6, with D maybe TRBD1 (5 bases). The V gene's germline CDR1 is SGHVS and CDR2 FQNEAQ. The CDR3 sequence is 19 residues long. V was clipped by 4 bases and J by 0 bases, with 19 bases between them. CDR3 bases: TGTGCCAGCAGCTCCCGTGAACCGGGGGGGAGCTCCTATAATTCACCCCTCCACTTT. The encoded protein is CASSSREPGGSSYNSPLHF.

The chain is built from TRBV9 and TRBJ1-3; tentatively, D is TRBD1 (6 bases). This CDR3 region has 17 residues. Trimming pared 4 bases from V and 7 bases from J, leaving 24 bases between. Germline loops: CDR1 SGDLS, CDR2 YYNGEE. CDR3 protein: CASSLKGVPSIGNTIYF. The CDR3 region has the DNA TGTGCCAGCAGCCTCAAGGGGGTCCCCTCGATAGGGAACACCATATATTTT.

The chain uses TRBV7-9 and TRBJ1-6; 7 bases line up with TRBD1. The V segment lost 5 bases and the J segment 7 bases; nucleotides outside the gene matches: 5. Germline V gene sequence: CDR1 SEHNR, CDR2 FQNEAQ (reference sequence). This CDR3 comprises 14 residues. The CDR3 reads CASSPDRQNSPLHF. In nucleotides, the CDR3 is TGTGCCAGCAGCCCGGACAGGCAAAATTCACCCCTCCACTTT. Full variable domain (missing parts from reference TRBV7-9 and TRBJ1-6): DTGVSQNPRHKITKRGQNVTFRCDPISEHNRLYWYRQTLGQGPEFLTYFQNEAQLEKSRLLSDRFSAERPKGSFSTLEIQRTEQGDSAMYLCASSPDRQNSPLHFGNGTRLTVT.

This chain uses TRBV5-1 with TRBJ1-1; D possibly corresponds to TRBD1 (6 bases). Looked up from germline, CDR1 is SGHRS and CDR2 is YFSETQ. Trimming removed 0 bases from V and 4 bases from J, with 7 bases in between. The CDR3 length is 13 residues. The CDR3, as DNA: TGCGCCAGCAGCTTGGTGGGGGCCACTGAAGCTTTCTTT. Protein product: CASSLVGATEAFF.

CDR3: CASSYGGTGGYEQYF. Written as DNA, the CDR3 is TGTGCCAGCAGTTACGGGGGGACAGGGGGTTACGAGCAGTACTTC. This chain uses TRBV6-5 with TRBJ2-7; 11 positions match TRBD1. The CDR3 covers 15 residues. Germline trimming cut 2 bases from V and 4 bases from J; bases unmatched to any gene: 4. Germline lookup yields CDR1 MNHEY and CDR2 SVGAGI.

The rearrangement joins TRBV15 to TRBJ1-2, with 8 bases aligning to TRBD1. Germline V gene lookup returns CDR1 LNHNV and CDR2 YYDKDF (reference sequence). The trim removed 2 bases at V and 4 bases at J, leaving 9 bases unmatched. This CDR3 comprises 16 residues. CDR3 bases: TGTGCCACCAGCAGACTCGGACAGGGAGCCTCCTATGGCTACACCTTC. Translated: CATSRLGQGASYGYTF.

V and J are TRBV7-6 and TRBJ2-7; TRBD1 aligns across 7 bases. The CDR3 consists of 16 residues. Germline CDR1 and CDR2: SGHVS and FNYEAQ. The ends lost 5 bases at V and 0 bases at J; junction bases unmatched: 10. The CDR3 region is CASSTGHRGRSYEQYF. CDR3 DNA: TGTGCCAGCAGCACCGGCCACAGGGGACGCTCCTACGAGCAGTACTTC.

The chain recombines TRBV6-5 with TRBJ1-5; 8 nucleotides agree with TRBD1. Germline values: CDR1 MNHEY, CDR2 SVGAGI. The CDR3 is made up of 14 amino acids. The junction had 8 bases not matched to a gene; V was cut back by 10 bases and J by 3 bases. CDR3 in DNA: TGTGCCACCAGGACAGGGAATACCAATCAGCCCCAGCATTTT. Its translation is CATRTGNTNQPQHF.

This clone has a single count. The chain combines TRBV30 with TRBJ1-3, with D tentatively TRBD1 (6 bases). The CDR3 totals 13 residues. Germline V lookup: CDR1 GTSNPN, CDR2 SVGIG (reference sequence). The germline V and J ends were trimmed by 2 bases and 8 bases, with 13 bases remaining between them. The CDR3 region is CAWSLGGGDTIYF. CDR3 DNA: TGTGCCTGGAGTTTGGGAGGGGGGGACACCATATATTTT.

V gene TRBV5-4 combines with J gene TRBJ1-2, with D possibly being TRBD1 (5 bases). CDR3 length equals 15 residues. V was cut by 0 bases and J by 6 bases, with 15 bases left in between. CDR1 is SGHNT and CDR2 is YYREEE in the germline V gene (reference sequence). The CDR3 loop reads CASSLDGGTGDGYTF. The CDR3 DNA sequence: TGTGCCAGCAGCTTGGATGGAGGGACGGGCGATGGCTACACCTTC. Variable domain in full (rest from reference TRBV5-4 and TRBJ1-2): ETGVTQSPTHLIKTRGQQVTLRCSSQSGHNTVSWYQQALGQGPQFIFQYYREEENGRGNFPPRFSGLQFPNYSSELNVNALELDDSALYLCASSLDGGTGDGYTFGSGTRLTVV.

This CDR3 is CASRTGGAYYGYTF. DNA of the CDR3: TGTGCCAGCAGAACAGGGGGCGCGTACTATGGCTACACCTTC. The chain employs TRBV6-5 and TRBJ1-2; 9 positions match TRBD1. The germline gives CDR1 MNHEY, CDR2 SVGAGI. J gave up 3 bases and V 6 bases, and 5 bases lay outside the gene matches. There are 14 residues in the CDR3.

The rearrangement joins TRBV21-1 to TRBJ2-3; whether TRBD2, the table's D call, matches the DNA was not checked. TRBV21-1 is reported as a pseudogene. The CDR3 covers 13 residues. The CDR3 is CASSIRDCGTQYF. CDR3 coding DNA: TGTGCCAGCAGCATCAGGGACTGTGGGACGCAGTATTTT.

The rearrangement links TRBV5-1 to TRBJ1-1, with D possibly TRBD1 on 6 matching bases. The germline V and J ends were trimmed by 4 bases and 1 base, with 8 bases remaining between them. There are 13 residues in the CDR3. CDR1 is SGHRS, CDR2 YFSETQ, per germline. CDR3 loop: CASSQGQNTEAFF. The CDR3 DNA reads as TGCGCCAGCAGCCAGGGACAGAACACTGAAGCTTTCTTT. The full variable domain, completed using reference TRBV5-1 and TRBJ1-1, is KAGVTQTPRYLIKTRGQQVTLSCSPISGHRSVSWYQQTPGQGLQFLFEYFSETQRNKGNFPGRFSGRQFSNSRSEMNVSTLELGDSALYLCASSQGQNTEAFFGQGTRLTVV.

J is TRBJ1-4 and V is TRBV4-2; TRBD1 is a possible D gene (5 bases). The CDR3 has 16 amino acids. Germline lookup yields CDR1 LGHNA and CDR2 YNFKEQ. V was cut by 0 bases and J by 0 bases, with 8 bases left in between. CDR3 amino acids: CASSQDAGSTNEKLFF. CDR3 coding DNA: TGTGCCAGCAGCCAAGATGCAGGGTCAACTAATGAAAAACTGTTTTTT.

The rearrangement uses TRBV7-9 and TRBJ1-1; D gene ambiguous. The ends were cut back, 7 bases at V and 0 bases at J, with 9 bases in the middle. The CDR3 runs 13 residues. Looked up from germline, CDR1 is SEHNR and CDR2 is FQNEAQ (reference sequence). CDR3 sequence (DNA): TGTGCCAGCACCAATCCTATGAACACTGAAGCTTTCTTT. Protein sequence: CASTNPMNTEAFF.

V and J are TRBV24-1 and TRBJ1-2, with no clear D. The CDR3 has 14 amino acids. V dropped 4 bases and J dropped 1 base, with 9 bases sitting between them. CDR1 and CDR2 (germline): KGHDR, SFDVKD. In DNA, the CDR3 is TGTGCCACCAGTGACCACGACTATAACTATGGCTACACCTTC. Protein sequence: CATSDHDYNYGYTF.